Described below is a single T cell receptor beta chain sequence and its context. This clone showed up just once. Its antigen has not been determined. Base qualities are not provided; no much larger clone lies one nucleotide away. CDR1 and CDR2, per the germline V gene, are SGHVS and FQNEAQ. From cysteine to phenylalanine, the CDR3 is 17 amino acids long. The sequence is cut down to CDR3 DNA, 51 bases in frame from base 1. V loses 1 base, J loses 1 base, and the germline ends lie 16 bases apart. This entry belongs to a study of cytomegalovirus exposure and HLA in healthy donors (dated by TCRdb to about 2017). Regarding the complete study: In an earlier analysis of 550 to 750 of the donors, 276 Gb of sequence data and just under 120 million unique TCR beta sequences from about 190 million T cells were reported. An early release covering more than 500 HLA-typed donors comprised approximately 300 gigabases of sequencing data and approximately 80 million unique TCR sequences. Among the roughly 400 genotyped donors, 75% to 90% belonged to the genetic ancestry cluster associated with self-reported Caucasian donors. The aim of the study was to test whether cataloging public T cell receptors could identify signatures of past pathogen exposure. The study used immunosequencing to profile the T cell repertoires of hundreds of subjects and linked those repertoires to cytomegalovirus serostatus. Along with the roughly 610-subject first cohort, a separate validation cohort of over a hundred different subjects was used. The study combined high-throughput TCR immunosequencing, statistical association of individual TCRs with disease status, and machine learning to predict cytomegalovirus infection status. In a later analysis, previously published TCR beta repertoires from several hundred donors were re-analyzed and high-resolution HLA genotyping was added so that TCR occurrence patterns could be studied. The later analysis used no new phenotypic data to find candidate immune exposures, relying instead on TCR beta sequences and their occurrence across donors. An earlier analysis of some 500 of the donors applied high-throughput TCR beta sequencing to assess whether each TCR beta V gene segment acted as functional or pseudogenic. Alongside the repertoire data, information on donor age, sex, ethnicity and CMV serostatus was compiled. A later genetic analysis took genome-wide SNP genotypes for about 55% of the 666 donors and used that subset as a discovery cohort. Every discovery cohort repertoire had been produced on one sequencing platform. HLA typing covered class I and class II loci at four-digit resolution. Typing coverage varied by locus: roughly 620-640 donors for A, B, C, DRB1 and DQB1; approximately 520 for DQA1; more than 600 for DPA1; more than 450 for DPB1. Several DR-DQ haplotypes were treated as single units for association and clustering because of strong linkage in the cohort. Among 398 genotyped donors of the cohort, an average of approximately 250,000 unique TCR beta nucleotide sequences were sequenced per donor, roughly 18% of them non-productive. The investigation overall reported the following: In both the original and validation cohorts, the classifier was reported to diagnose cytomegalovirus status with high specificity and sensitivity. Some IMGT-functional V segments, including TRBV6-2 and TRBV6-3, could not be distinguished by the 87-base-pair reads and were therefore excluded. Linkage disequilibrium might explain the correlated functional status among segregating V segments, but an unknown experimental factor could not be ruled out. A later analysis found that TCR association rates varied across HLA loci, with DRB1 alleles showing the most associated TCRs and HLA-C alleles the fewest. According to a later genetic analysis, donors in an Asian-associated ancestry cluster had fewer N-insertions in productive TCRs than the approximately 650-donor mean. A later analysis associated 15,000 to 20,000 TCR beta sequences with specific HLA alleles at a false discovery rate of 0.05. Sequencing depth was assumed to be roughly uniform across donors in the presence/absence analyses, though that assumption may not hold. In a later analysis, most CMV-associated TCR beta chains were found to appear HLA-restricted, with HLA associations seemingly driven largely by CMV exposure. A few of the identified cytomegalovirus-associated TCR beta chains were confirmed in vitro to be specific for cytomegalovirus antigens. The earlier analysis of almost 600 of the donors excluded some 16 rarely observed V segments, including chromosome 9 orphons, because counts were too low. In an earlier analysis of some 500 of the donors, most TCR beta V segments appeared in productive rearrangements about 87% or about 30% of the time, broadly matching IMGT annotations. Across donors, most TCR sequences were observed very rarely, whereas some public TCRs were present in many individuals. A group of highly shared sequence variants was considered likely to be a technical artifact of the sequencing pipeline. CMV serostatus was the only immune exposure information available for the cohort. The authors suggested that the approach could potentially be generalized to other disease states and immunological phenotypes. Several of the top co-occurrence clusters appeared to be linked to parvovirus B19, influenza, CMV and Epstein-Barr virus, according to a later analysis. The study listed around 160 TCR beta chains as associated with cytomegalovirus. In this cohort, only TCR beta chains were sequenced, and detectable features were limited by the absence of alpha or paired-chain data. When HLA alleles, especially DR and DQ, strongly co-occurred, TCR associations were difficult to assign to individual alleles. A later genetic analysis associated a missense DCLRE1C variant with V-gene and J-gene trimming of TCR beta chains, and an independent cohort replicated the association. Compared with equally common non-associated chains, HLA-associated TCR beta chains in a later analysis were more clonally expanded and had lower generation probabilities. Because some donors lacked HLA typing at each locus, the association tests relied only on the typed subset. A further reported finding was that TCR beta sequences accurately predicted the HLA-A and HLA-B alleles for most subjects in the first cohort.

The cohort was made up of roughly 670 healthy bone marrow donors. All cohort members were sampled while nominally healthy, although unrecorded immune exposures were likely present. The donor was CMV seronegative and was included in the group of a few hundred seronegative cohort members. Every donor gave a peripheral blood sample, and the peripheral blood mononuclear cells from that sample were used for TCR beta sequencing. Genomic DNA was extracted from the blood cell samples with the Qiagen DNeasy Blood Extraction Kit. The library was obtained by the immunoSEQ multiplex PCR assay. A mixture of 60 forward primers for TCR Vbeta segments and 13 reverse primers for TCR Jbeta segments was used in the multiplex PCR. The CDR3 region of rearranged TCR beta genes was amplified from genomic DNA with a multiplex PCR assay. The amplified TCR beta libraries were sequenced on the Illumina HiSeq System as 87-base-pair reads. On the study's bioinformatics: Across the roughly 700 repertoires, a later analysis counted some 81 million unique TCR beta chains, around 10 million of which were shared by at least two donors. Raw reads were error-corrected and collapsed into unique sequences by a nearest-neighbor algorithm in which closely related sequences were merged to remove PCR and sequencing errors. V, D and J gene segments were assigned by aligning CDR3 sequences to IMGT reference sequences. Each retained sequence needed at least a six-nucleotide match to both a V gene segment and a J gene segment. Rearrangements were classified as productive when the CDR3 lacked stop codons and remained in frame with V and J, and all other rearrangements were classified as non-productive. Following IMGT convention, CDR3 was defined as the stretch from the second conserved V-encoded cysteine to the conserved J-encoded phenylalanine. The earlier analysis of more than 450 of the donors excluded sequences that lacked an unambiguous match to a single V gene segment. In an earlier analysis of approximately 550 of the donors, V segments were called functional above 56.7% productive rearrangements and were called segregating when the between-donor standard deviation exceeded 5%. A statistical classification framework was developed to diagnose cytomegalovirus status using the catalog of TCR beta chain sequences. A later analysis assigned V and J genes by comparing TCR nucleotide sequences with IMGT/GENE-DB human TR gene sequences. A later analysis assigned CDR3 sequences and most-parsimonious VDJ recombination scenarios with the TCRdist pipeline. In a later analysis, each TCR beta chain was defined by its CDR3 amino acid sequence together with its V-gene family, and reads lacking a unique V-gene family were excluded. A later analysis removed 600 or so highly shared, low-generation-probability nucleotide sequences to deal with suspected cross-contamination and a sequencing artifact. A later analysis calculated a clonal expansion index for each public chain from normalized within-repertoire ranks of inferred template counts. In a later analysis, generation probabilities were computed using a VDJ recombination model fitted to out-of-frame rearrangements, and the results were checked against IGoR. In a later analysis, TCR-TCR, TCR-HLA and TCR-CMV co-occurrence was scored with hypergeometric tests, and a repertoire-size bias correction was applied to TCR pairs. False discovery rates were estimated in a later analysis by permuting HLA or CMV assignments 20 times. In a later analysis, co-occurring TCRs were grouped using DBSCAN, with TCRdist sequence similarity added in when clustering inside HLA-allele-positive subsets. Repertoires with fewer than 30,000 or more than 120,000 public chains were left out of co-occurrence clustering, as were five repertoires with anomalous nucleotide sharing. Sourced from immuneACCESS, this table was stored by TCRdb with only in-frame sequences that have V and J called. A share of the clones is absent; for the studies checked, an unresolved V gene accounts for under half, and the remainder has no known explanation. The V and J calls and clone size are taken from that table; D and trimming were inferred from the DNA. The sample data list around 180,000 clones, and about three quarters of these were observed just once. The ten largest account for roughly 1.1% of the sample.

Sequenced: PBMCs. The chain employs TRBV7-8 and TRBJ1-1, and perhaps TRBD1 as D gene, on 5 matching bases. The sequence was collected from a woman aged 35 to 49 in good health and CMV-seronegative. The DNA is as follows: TGTGCCAGCAGCTTAGGGGGCGGCGGCAGAGCGAACACTGAAGCTTTCTTT. This yields the protein CASSLGGGGRANTEAFF.